The TCR beta chain under discussion was sequenced for a study of blood T cell repertoires in COVID-19. In the original workflow: How many nucleated cells were present was estimated from reference gene primer amplification. This table comes from immunoSEQ multiplex PCR, and its TCRdb copy is limited to in-frame clones, with some not included. That table furnishes V, J and clone size, whereas the DNA furnished D and trimming. Here the sample spans under 250,000 clones, just over 85% being singletons. The CDR3 runs 15 residues. CDR1 and CDR2 (germline): SGHVS, FQNEAQ. Trimming stripped 1 base from V and 4 bases from J, with 12 bases between.

Sequences were obtained from peripheral blood. This chain connects TRBV7-8 to TRBJ2-3, with D tentatively TRBD2 (6 bases). This sequence was found in an elderly man with acute or convalescent COVID-19. The CDR3 region is CASSLGGVGADTQYF. The CDR3 DNA sequence: TGTGCCAGCAGCTTAGGGGGGGTGGGTGCAGATACGCAGTATTTT.